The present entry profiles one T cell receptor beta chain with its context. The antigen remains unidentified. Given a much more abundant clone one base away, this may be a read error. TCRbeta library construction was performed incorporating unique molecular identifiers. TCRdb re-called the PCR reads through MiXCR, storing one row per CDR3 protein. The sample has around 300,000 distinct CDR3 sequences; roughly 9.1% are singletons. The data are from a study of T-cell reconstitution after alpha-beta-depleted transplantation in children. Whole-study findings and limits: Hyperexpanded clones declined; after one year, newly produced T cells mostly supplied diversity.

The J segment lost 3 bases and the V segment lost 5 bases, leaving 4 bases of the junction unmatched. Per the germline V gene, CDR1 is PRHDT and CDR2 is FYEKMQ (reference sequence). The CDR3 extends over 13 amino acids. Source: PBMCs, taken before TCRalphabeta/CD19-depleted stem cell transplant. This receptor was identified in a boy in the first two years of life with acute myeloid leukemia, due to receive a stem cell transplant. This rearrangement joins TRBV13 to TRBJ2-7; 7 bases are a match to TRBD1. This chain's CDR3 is CASSHRQGYEQYF. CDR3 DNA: TGTGCCAGCAGCCACAGACAGGGCTACGAGCAGTACTTC.